This T cell receptor beta chain came from a study of T cells after yellow fever vaccination. Making TCR cDNA involved 5'RACE template switching, which added UMIs and a universal primer site. One entry per CDR3 protein, called by TCRdb with MiXCR from the 5' RACE reads. The data hold 200,000 to 300,000 distinct CDR3 sequences, with 5.5% to 8.5% observed a single time. This clonotype was found a few times. V lost 7 bases, J lost 0 bases, and 15 bases lay in between. The CDR3 covers 15 residues. Germline CDR1 and CDR2: MNHEY and SVGAGI. The material was CD4+ T cells sorted from PBMCs, obtained on the day of the yellow fever booster vaccination. The rearrangement joins TRBV6-5 to TRBJ1-1, with D uncertain. The receptor was derived from a man aged 25-45 years who received the YFV17D yellow fever vaccine. Here the CDR3 DNA reads TGTGCCAGCAACGGCAGGCTTCAAATGAACACTGAAGCTTTCTTT. Translated, it gives CASNGRLQMNTEAFF.